This T cell receptor (beta chain) was retrieved from a study of regulatory T cells in long-lasting Graves disease. Stated time point: persistent/refractory GD, antithyroid drugs over 5 years with positive TRAb. The TCR library was made from RNA that had been extracted from PBMCs in TRIzol. The table lists this clonotype with many counts. The antigen remains unidentified. J gave up 0 bases and V 6 bases, and 8 bases lay outside the gene matches. There are 17 residues in the CDR3. Germline loops: CDR1 LNHDA, CDR2 SQIVND (reference sequence). Overall study results and limits: Patients with persistent disease shared fewer than 3,500 public clonotypes, outpacing the roughly 970 shared by new patients. Segments TRBV28, TRBJ1-2 and TRBJ2-5 showed preferential usage in persistent disease.

CDR3 regions were amplified by Arm-PCR using iRepertoire HTBI primers to build TCR beta libraries. TCRdb passed the multiplex PCR reads through MiXCR, listing each CDR3 protein once. Among about 470,000 distinct CDR3 sequences listed, less than 25% were seen once. The chain joins TRBV19 to TRBJ2-6, with 7 bases that match TRBD1. The sample was peripheral blood mononuclear cells (PBMCs), taken when the disease was refractory, from a patient treated with antithyroid drugs. The TCR comes from a female donor with Graves disease. DNA for the CDR3: TGTGCCAGTAGGCTCCCGGGACAGAACTCTGGGGCCAACGTCCTGACTTTC. It is translated as CASRLPGQNSGANVLTF.